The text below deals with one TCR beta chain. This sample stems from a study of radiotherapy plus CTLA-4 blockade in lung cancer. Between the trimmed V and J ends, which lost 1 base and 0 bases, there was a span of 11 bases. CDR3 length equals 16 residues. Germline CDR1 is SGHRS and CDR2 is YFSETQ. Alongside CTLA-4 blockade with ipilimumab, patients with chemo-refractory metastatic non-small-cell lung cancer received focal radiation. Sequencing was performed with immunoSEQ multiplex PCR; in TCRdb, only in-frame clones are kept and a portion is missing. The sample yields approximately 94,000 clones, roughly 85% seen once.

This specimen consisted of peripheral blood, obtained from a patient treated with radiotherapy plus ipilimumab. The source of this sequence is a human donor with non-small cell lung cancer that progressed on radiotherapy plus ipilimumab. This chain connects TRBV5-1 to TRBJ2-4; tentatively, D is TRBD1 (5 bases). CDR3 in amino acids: CASSLYGHLAKNIQYF. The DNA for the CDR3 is TGCGCCAGCAGCTTGTATGGACACTTAGCCAAAAACATTCAGTACTTC.